This T cell receptor (beta chain) was documented in a study of T-cell reconstitution after alpha-beta-depleted transplantation in children listed by TCRdb under 2016. Regarding the study in general: The study quantitatively tracked T-cell immune reconstitution after TCRalphabeta/CD19-depleted allogeneic hematopoietic cell transplantation in children using TCR repertoire profiling. Study-level results and caveats: The frequencies of hyperexpanded clones fell over the following months, and after one year, T-cell counts and TCRbeta diversity were mostly attributed to newly produced T cells. In some patients, high TCRbeta diversity at day 60 was attributed to recipient T cells and intrathymic progenitors that had survived conditioning. The apparently early recovery of alphabetaT-cell counts about two months after transplant reportedly depended on only several hundred rapidly expanded clones that came from non-depleted graft cells.

CDR1 and CDR2 are read off the germline V gene as MNHEY and SVGEGT. The V and J ends are trimmed by 2 bases and 6 bases, leaving 11 bases between them. From cysteine to phenylalanine, the CDR3 is 14 amino acids long. Only the CDR3 DNA is retained, 42 bases long and in frame from the first base. The treatment or condition label, read with the paper, signifies: allogeneic hematopoietic cell transplantation with graft depleted of TCRalphabeta T cells and CD19 B cells. TCRalphabeta/CD19-depleted allogeneic hematopoietic cell grafts were given to the transplant recipients, all of whom were children. The protocol used for the library was PCR. Data came from an Illumina HiSeq 2500. To normalize quantification of the TCRbeta repertoire, the TCR libraries were built with molecular barcoding that relied on unique molecular identifiers. TCRdb handled the public reads itself, with Q25 trimming in fastp and clone calling in MiXCR, and kept productive beta chains. A single entry per CDR3 protein holds the most common genes and DNA from its merged rows. This sample lists almost 250,000 distinct CDR3 sequences; around 25% were detected once. The biggest ten clones account for 2.6% of the sample.

Concerning this clonotype itself: It has no known antigen specificity. The input lacks base qualities; no much larger clone sits a single base away.

The sequence came from a girl aged 2 to 10 with Fanconi anemia, due to receive a stem cell transplant. The sequence is built from TRBV6-2 or TRBV6-3 and TRBJ2-1; a confident D gene designation cannot be given. The material was PBMCs, obtained before TCRalphabeta/CD19-depleted stem cell transplant. The DNA sequence is as follows: TGTGCCAGCAGTTACCCTTCGCTTGGCAATGAGCAGTTCTTC. This is translated as CASSYPSLGNEQFF.